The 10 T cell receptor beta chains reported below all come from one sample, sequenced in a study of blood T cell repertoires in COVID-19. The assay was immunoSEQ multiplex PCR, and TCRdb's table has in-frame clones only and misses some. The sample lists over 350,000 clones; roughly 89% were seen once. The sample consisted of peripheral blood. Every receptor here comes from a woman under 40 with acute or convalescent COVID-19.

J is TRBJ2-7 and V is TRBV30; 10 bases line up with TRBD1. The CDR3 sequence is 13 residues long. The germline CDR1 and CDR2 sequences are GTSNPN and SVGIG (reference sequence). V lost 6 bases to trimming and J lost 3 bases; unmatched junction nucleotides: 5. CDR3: CACYRDRGYEQYF. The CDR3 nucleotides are TGTGCCTGCTACCGGGACAGGGGCTACGAGCAGTACTTC.

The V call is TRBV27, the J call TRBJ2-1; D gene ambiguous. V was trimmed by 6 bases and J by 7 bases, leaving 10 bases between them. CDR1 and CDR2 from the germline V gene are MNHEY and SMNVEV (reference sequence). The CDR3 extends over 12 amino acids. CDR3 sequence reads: CASSAVRNEQFF. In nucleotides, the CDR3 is TGTGCCAGCAGCGCCGTCCGGAATGAGCAGTTCTTC.

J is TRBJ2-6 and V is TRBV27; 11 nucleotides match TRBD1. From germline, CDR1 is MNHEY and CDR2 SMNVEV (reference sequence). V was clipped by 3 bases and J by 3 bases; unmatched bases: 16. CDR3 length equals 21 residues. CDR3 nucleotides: TGTGCCAGCAGTTTTATTCCGCTTTGGGACAGGGGGTTCGATGGGGCCAACGTCCTGACTTTC. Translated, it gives CASSFIPLWDRGFDGANVLTF.

CDR3 in DNA: TGTGCCAGCAGTGAAGGGTGGCCGGCTTTCTTT. Amino acids: CASSEGWPAFF. The chain is built from TRBV6-1 and TRBJ1-1; no firm D call. V gave up 1 base and J gave up 11 bases, with 8 bases separating them. CDR1 and CDR2 from the germline V gene are MNHNS and SASEGT. The CDR3 runs 11 residues.

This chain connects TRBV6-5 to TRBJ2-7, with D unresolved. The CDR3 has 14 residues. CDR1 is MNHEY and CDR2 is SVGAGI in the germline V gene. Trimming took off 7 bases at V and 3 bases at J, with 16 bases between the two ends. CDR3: CASKVGVFGYEQYF. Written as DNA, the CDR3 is TGTGCCAGCAAGGTGGGCGTATTTGGCTACGAGCAGTACTTC.

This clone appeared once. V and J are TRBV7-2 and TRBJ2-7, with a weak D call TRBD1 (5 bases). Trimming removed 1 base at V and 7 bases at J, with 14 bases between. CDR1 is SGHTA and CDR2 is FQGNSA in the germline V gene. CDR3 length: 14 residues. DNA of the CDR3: TGTGCCAGCAGCTTAGGACAGCCCCCCAGGGAGCAGTACTTC. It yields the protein CASSLGQPPREQYF.

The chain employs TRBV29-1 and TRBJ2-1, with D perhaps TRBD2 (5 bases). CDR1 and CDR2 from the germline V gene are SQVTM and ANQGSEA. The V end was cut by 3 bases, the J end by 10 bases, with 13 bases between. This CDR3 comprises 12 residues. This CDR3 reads CSVEGAGSEQFF. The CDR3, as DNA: TGCAGCGTTGAGGGTGCGGGCAGCGAGCAGTTCTTC.

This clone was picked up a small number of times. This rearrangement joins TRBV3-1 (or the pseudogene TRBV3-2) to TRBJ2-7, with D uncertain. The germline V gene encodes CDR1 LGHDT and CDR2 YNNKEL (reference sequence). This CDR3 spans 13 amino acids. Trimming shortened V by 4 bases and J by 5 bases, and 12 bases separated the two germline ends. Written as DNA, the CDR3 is TGTGCCAGCAGCCCACAAAGTACCAACGAGCAGTACTTC. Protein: CASSPQSTNEQYF.

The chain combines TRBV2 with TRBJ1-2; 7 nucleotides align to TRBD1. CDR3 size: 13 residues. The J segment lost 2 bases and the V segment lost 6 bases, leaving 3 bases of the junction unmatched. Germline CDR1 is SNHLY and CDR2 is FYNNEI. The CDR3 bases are TGTGCCAGCAGGAAACAGGGGAACTATGGCTACACCTTC. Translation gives CASRKQGNYGYTF. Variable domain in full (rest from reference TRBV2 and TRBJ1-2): EPEVTQTPSHQVTQMGQEVILRCVPISNHLYFYWYRQILGQKVEFLVSFYNNEISEKSEIFDDQFSVERPDGSNFTLKIRSTKLEDSAMYFCASRKQGNYGYTFGSGTRLTVV.

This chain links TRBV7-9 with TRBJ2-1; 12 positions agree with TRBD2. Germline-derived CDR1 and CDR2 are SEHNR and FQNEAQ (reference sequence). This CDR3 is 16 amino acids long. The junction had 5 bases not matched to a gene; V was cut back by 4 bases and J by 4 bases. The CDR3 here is CASSSTSGGPYNEQFF. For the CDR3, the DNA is TGTGCCAGCAGCTCCACTAGCGGGGGGCCATACAATGAGCAGTTCTTC.